This T cell receptor (beta chain) was recorded in a study of T-cell memory formation after mild COVID-19. As for the study in general: TCR clustering was largely donor specific. Study-level results: The study found balanced CD4/CD8 in clones contracting day 15 to 85 and a CD4+ lean in later expanders. Memory sampled before infection contained some responding clones, suggesting cross-reactive memory joined.

In TCRdb, the 5' RACE reads were re-called with MiXCR into one record per CDR3 protein. The table lists 150,000 to 200,000 distinct CDR3 sequences, roughly 15% of them singletons. With V trimmed by 3 bases and J by 1 base, 5 bases remained unmatched. The CDR3 spans 16 residues. This clonotype was found a few times. Its specificity is unknown. The chain combines TRBV12-3 or TRBV12-4 with TRBJ2-2; 7 bases are shared with TRBD1. Material for sequencing was PBMCs or a T cell subset sorted from them (not recorded which). This clonotype was obtained from an adult woman who had mild COVID-19 (a few samples of this study predate the infection). Cell type and time point are not known. As DNA, the CDR3 is TGTGCCAGCAGTTTCCCGACAGGGTGGAACACCGGGGAGCTGTTTTTT. Encoded protein: CASSFPTGWNTGELFF.